Below, one TCR beta chain is given with its context. The data derive from a study of T cell responses to AZD1222 COVID-19 vaccine. In the study overall: Second-dose intervals near 4 or 12 weeks were combined.

Clones were sequenced by immunoSEQ multiplex PCR, and TCRdb holds only the in-frame ones, with some missing. Of 100,000 to 150,000 clones listed, approximately 92% are singletons. Germline values: CDR1 SGHAT, CDR2 FQNNGV. The V and J ends lost 0 bases and 6 bases respectively, with 6 bases between them. The CDR3 runs to 13 residues. This material consisted of peripheral blood, taken on day 0 of AZD1222 vaccination. This sequence was found in an adult in good health. The V and J genes are TRBV11-2 and TRBJ2-1; D not certain. The CDR3 DNA is TGTGCCAGCAGCTTAGAACAGTCCAATGAGCAGTTCTTC. Amino acid sequence: CASSLEQSNEQFF.